Presented here are 28 T cell receptor beta chains from one specimen sequenced in a study of blood T cell repertoires in COVID-19. Clones were sequenced by immunoSEQ multiplex PCR, and TCRdb holds only the in-frame ones, with some missing. The sample consists of under 250,000 clones, approximately 91% of them appearing once. The sample comprised peripheral blood. Receptor source: a man aged 55 to 69 who had recovered from COVID-19.

V and J are TRBV7-9 and TRBJ2-7, with a possible D match to TRBD1 (6 bases). This CDR3 spans 14 amino acids. The germline V gene encodes CDR1 SEHNR and CDR2 FQNEAQ (reference sequence). V lost 5 bases, J lost 2 bases, and 13 bases lay in between. The CDR3 DNA reads as TGTGCCAGCAGCACGACAGGACCCACCTACGAGCAGTACTTC. Translated, it gives CASSTTGPTYEQYF. The full variable domain, in which reference TRBV7-9 and TRBJ2-7 provide the parts outside the CDR3, is DTGVSQNPRHKITKRGQNVTFRCDPISEHNRLYWYRQTLGQGPEFLTYFQNEAQLEKSRLLSDRFSAERPKGSFSTLEIQRTEQGDSAMYLCASSTTGPTYEQYFGPGTRLTVT.

This clone showed up just once. The chain employs TRBV15 and TRBJ1-6; D unresolved. Germline CDR1 and CDR2: LNHNV and YYDKDF (reference sequence). The CDR3 is made up of 13 amino acids. Trimming left V 0 bases short and J 9 bases short, with 6 bases between. The CDR3 loop is CATSRDPSSPLHF. Here the CDR3 DNA reads TGTGCCACCAGCAGAGATCCGAGTTCACCCCTCCACTTT.

The chain carries TRBV28 and TRBJ1-5; unclear D gene. The CDR3 is made up of 15 amino acids. Germline V lookup: CDR1 MDHEN, CDR2 SYDVKM. V was cut by 4 bases and J by 0 bases, with 10 bases left in between. CDR3 sequence: CASSSPGYSNQPQHF. The CDR3 region has the DNA TGTGCCAGCAGTTCCCCAGGATATAGCAATCAGCCCCAGCATTTT.

This chain uses TRBV2 with TRBJ2-3; a possible D gene is TRBD1 (5 bases). The CDR3 has 15 residues. Trimming removed 6 bases from V and 0 bases from J, with 13 bases in between. Germline V gives CDR1 SNHLY, CDR2 FYNNEI. CDR3 DNA: TGTGCCAGCAGAGAGACAGAGCCTAGCACAGATACGCAGTATTTT. It translates to CASRETEPSTDTQYF. The full variable domain, completed using reference TRBV2 and TRBJ2-3, is EPEVTQTPSHQVTQMGQEVILRCVPISNHLYFYWYRQILGQKVEFLVSFYNNEISEKSEIFDDQFSVERPDGSNFTLKIRSTKLEDSAMYFCASRETEPSTDTQYFGPGTRLTVL.

The chain has TRBV18 and TRBJ2-1; TRBD1 aligns across 8 bases. The CDR3 length is 13 residues. J lost 5 bases, V lost 6 bases, and 3 bases had no gene match. Germline CDR1 KGHSH, CDR2 LQKENI. The CDR3 protein is CASSRDRNNEQFF. CDR3 nucleotides: TGTGCCAGCTCCCGGGACAGGAACAATGAGCAGTTCTTC.

The genes are TRBV28 and TRBJ1-1, with 11 bases lining up with TRBD1. This CDR3 has 18 amino acids. Germline-derived CDR1 and CDR2 are MDHEN and SYDVKM. V gave up 4 bases and J gave up 6 bases; unmatched junction bases: 16. CDR3 in amino acids: CASSSPALGQGVKAEAFF. The CDR3 bases are TGTGCCAGCAGTTCCCCTGCCTTGGGACAGGGGGTTAAGGCTGAAGCTTTCTTT.

V usage is TRBV6-5 and J usage is TRBJ1-6, with 8 positions matching TRBD1. V shed 6 bases, J shed 8 bases, and the junction held 6 bases outside the gene matches. The CDR3 has 14 amino acids. Germline V CDR1 and CDR2: MNHEY, SVGAGI. The CDR3 here is CASRTGEVDSPLHF. The CDR3 DNA is TGTGCCAGCAGGACAGGGGAGGTCGATTCACCCCTCCACTTT.

The gene calls are TRBV27 and TRBJ2-2, with TRBD2 identical over 10 bases. Per the germline V gene, CDR1 is MNHEY and CDR2 is SMNVEV (reference sequence). The CDR3 extends over 15 amino acids. V dropped 8 bases and J dropped 0; count of bases not matched to a gene: 3. This CDR3 reads CASQREGANTGELFF. The CDR3 DNA reads TGTGCCAGCCAGCGGGAGGGCGCGAACACCGGGGAGCTGTTTTTT.

The J gene is TRBJ2-1, the V gene TRBV7-2, with 8 nucleotides matching TRBD1. This CDR3 spans 16 amino acids. CDR1 and CDR2 (germline): SGHTA, FQGNSA. V dropped 3 bases and J dropped 2; count of bases not matched to a gene: 6. The CDR3 DNA reads TGTGCCAGCAGCTTGGGGACAGGCGCTACCTACAATGAGCAGTTCTTC. Translating gives CASSLGTGATYNEQFF.

Turning to this clone: Other DNA sequences in this sample translate to the same CDR3. The chain carries TRBV19 and TRBJ2-1; 14 nucleotides line up with TRBD2. The V segment lost 4 bases and the J segment 5 bases; nucleotides outside the gene matches: 1. Germline CDR1 reads LNHDA; CDR2 reads SQIVND (reference sequence). CDR3 size: 15 residues. This CDR3 is CASSRGLAGDNEQFF. Here the CDR3 DNA reads TGTGCCAGTAGTAGGGGACTAGCGGGGGACAATGAGCAGTTCTTC.

In nucleotides, the CDR3 is TGTGCCAGCAGCTTGGGGGAGAGCTCCTACAATGAGCAGTTCTTC. As protein: CASSLGESSYNEQFF. The chain joins TRBV5-4 to TRBJ2-1; perhaps TRBD2 as D (5 bases). Per the germline V gene, CDR1 is SGHNT and CDR2 is YYREEE (reference sequence). V lost 0 bases and J 0 bases, leaving 7 bases between the germline ends. The CDR3 is made up of 15 amino acids.

The rearrangement links TRBV2 to TRBJ1-5; D unresolved. CDR1 and CDR2 from the germline V gene are SNHLY and FYNNEI. The CDR3 extends over 12 amino acids. Trimming cost V 1 base and J 6 bases, with 4 bases left between them. The CDR3 sequence: CASSEGVQPQHF. The CDR3 nucleotides read TGTGCCAGCAGTGAAGGAGTTCAGCCCCAGCATTTT.

The V call is TRBV5-1, the J call TRBJ1-1; tentative D call: TRBD1 (5 bases). The CDR3 runs 14 residues. Trimming cost V 0 bases and J 5 bases, with 11 bases left between them. CDR1 and CDR2 from the germline V gene are SGHRS and YFSETQ. Here the CDR3 DNA reads TGCGCCAGCAGCTTGGATGGGGCGCGAACTGAAGCTTTCTTT. This codes for CASSLDGARTEAFF.

This sequence joins TRBV6-5 and TRBJ1-5; TRBD1 matches at 8 bases. With V trimmed by 5 bases and J by 2 bases, 5 bases remained unmatched. The CDR3 is made up of 15 amino acids. Germline assignment: CDR1 MNHEY and CDR2 SVGAGI. The CDR3 DNA is TGTGCCAGCAGTAGGGGGACAGGTCGCAATCAGCCCCAGCATTTT. It is translated as CASSRGTGRNQPQHF.

J is TRBJ2-3 and V is TRBV7-9; TRBD2 might be the D (6 bases). The germline CDR1 and CDR2 sequences are SEHNR and FQNEAQ (reference sequence). The CDR3 is 15 residues long. Trimming took 6 bases from V and 1 from J, leaving 14 bases between them. CDR3 sequence: CASSSHASGTDTQYF. In DNA, the CDR3 is TGTGCCAGCAGTTCCCACGCTAGCGGCACAGATACGCAGTATTTT.

This clone was seen once. The rearrangement joins TRBV5-5 to TRBJ2-5; 13 positions match TRBD2. The CDR3 is made up of 15 amino acids. The germline gives CDR1 SGHKS, CDR2 YYEKEE (reference sequence). V was pared by 4 bases and J by 4 bases, with 4 bases of the junction left unmatched. CDR3 in DNA: TGTGCCAGCAGCCTCGGGACTAGCGGGACAGAGACCCAGTACTTC. Translated, it gives CASSLGTSGTETQYF.

V usage is TRBV29-1 and J usage is TRBJ1-1; D may be TRBD1 (6 bases). V was clipped by 3 bases and J by 0 bases, with 8 bases between them. This CDR3 is built from 13 residues. The V gene's germline CDR1 is SQVTM and CDR2 ANQGSEA. CDR3 bases: TGCAGCGTTGACGACAGGATGAACACTGAAGCTTTCTTT. Translation gives CSVDDRMNTEAFF.

The V call is TRBV5-6, the J call TRBJ2-5, with D maybe TRBD1 (6 bases). The germline V gene encodes CDR1 SGHDT and CDR2 YYEEEE. Trimming took 4 bases from V and 5 from J, leaving 12 bases between them. CDR3 length: 13 amino acids. The CDR3 sequence is CASSPGTRETQYF. As DNA, the CDR3 is TGTGCCAGCAGCCCCGGGACAAGGGAGACCCAGTACTTC. Full variable domain (outside the CDR3, taken from reference TRBV5-6 and TRBJ2-5): DAGVTQSPTHLIKTRGQQVTLRCSPKSGHDTVSWYQQALGQGPQFIFQYYEEEERQRGNFPDRFSGHQFPNYSSELNVNALLLGDSALYLCASSPGTRETQYFGPGTRLLVL.

The V call is TRBV29-1, the J call TRBJ2-5, with 9 nucleotides matching TRBD2. The CDR3 totals 16 residues. The junction had 15 bases not matched to a gene; V was cut back by 5 bases and J by 5 bases. Germline lookup yields CDR1 SQVTM and CDR2 ANQGSEA. The CDR3 nucleotides are TGCAGCGTTACTTGGGCGACTAGCGGATTCAGTGAGACCCAGTACTTC. It translates to CSVTWATSGFSETQYF.

The genes are TRBV7-2 and TRBJ2-3, with 7 nucleotides matching TRBD2. The CDR3 spans 17 residues. J gave up 6 bases and V 0 bases, and 12 bases lay outside the gene matches. Germline V gene data show CDR1 as SGHTA and CDR2 as FQGNSA. The CDR3: CASSLAPPGGKLDTQYF. Written as DNA, the CDR3 is TGTGCCAGCAGCTTAGCGCCCCCGGGGGGAAAGTTGGATACGCAGTATTTT.

Written as DNA, the CDR3 is TGTGCCAGCAGCCGCGGGACAGACTCCTATGGCTACACCTTC. Translating gives CASSRGTDSYGYTF. The rearrangement joins TRBV4-2 to TRBJ1-2, with 7 bases lining up with TRBD1. Germline V gene sequence: CDR1 LGHNA, CDR2 YNFKEQ. The V segment lost 4 bases and the J segment 4 bases; nucleotides outside the gene matches: 6. The CDR3 runs 14 residues.

CDR3 bases: TGCGCCAGCAGCCAAGTACAGGGGAGGACTGAAGCTTTCTTT. Amino acids: CASSQVQGRTEAFF. This chain uses TRBV4-3 with TRBJ1-1; 7 bases are shared with TRBD1. Trimming at V came to 1 base and at J to 5 bases, leaving 4 bases not matched to a gene. This CDR3 has 14 amino acids. The germline CDR1 and CDR2 sequences are LGHNA and YSLEER.

V is TRBV18 and J is TRBJ1-4; no clear D. Germline values: CDR1 KGHSH, CDR2 LQKENI. The CDR3 runs to 14 residues. V lost 1 base and J lost 7, with 10 bases in between. CDR3 loop: CASSPLRGGEKLFF. CDR3 DNA: TGTGCCAGCTCACCACTCCGGGGTGGTGAAAAACTGTTTTTT.

V usage is TRBV27 and J usage is TRBJ1-4, with D tentatively TRBD1 (6 bases). In germline, CDR1 is MNHEY, CDR2 SMNVEV (reference sequence). The CDR3 spans 14 residues. Trimming shortened V by 7 bases and J by 3 bases, and 12 bases separated the two germline ends. The CDR3 loop is CASKRGSANEKLFF. The CDR3 region has the DNA TGTGCCAGCAAGAGGGGGTCAGCTAATGAAAAACTGTTTTTT. The full variable domain, in which reference TRBV27 and TRBJ1-4 provide the parts outside the CDR3, is EAQVTQNPRYLITVTGKKLTVTCSQNMNHEYMSWYRQDPGLGLRQIYYSMNVEVTDKGDVPEGYKVSRKEKRNFPLILESPSPNQTSLYFCASKRGSANEKLFFGSGTQLSVL.

The V gene is TRBV7-2, the J gene TRBJ1-6; 7 bases match TRBD1. Per the germline V gene, CDR1 is SGHTA and CDR2 is FQGNSA. The junction had 7 bases not matched to a gene; V was cut back by 6 bases and J by 5 bases. The CDR3 length is 15 residues. Written as DNA, the CDR3 is TGTGCCAGCAGGGCGAGACAGGGCAATAATTCACCCCTCCACTTT. Protein sequence: CASRARQGNNSPLHF.

This chain links TRBV7-2 with TRBJ2-4; 8 nucleotides line up with TRBD2. Germline lookup yields CDR1 SGHTA and CDR2 FQGNSA. After removal of 1 base from V and 7 bases from J, the junction contained 0 bases not matched to a gene. There are 13 residues in the CDR3. The CDR3 DNA reads TGTGCCAGCAGCTTAGAGCGGGAGAACATTCAGTACTTC. Its protein is CASSLERENIQYF.

This chain connects TRBV27 to TRBJ2-1; TRBD2 matches at 12 bases. V gave up 5 bases and J gave up 11 bases; unmatched junction bases: 4. The CDR3 runs 13 residues. The germline CDR1 and CDR2 sequences are MNHEY and SMNVEV (reference sequence). CDR3: CASSQTSGSKQFF. DNA for the CDR3: TGTGCCAGCAGTCAGACTAGCGGGAGCAAGCAGTTCTTC.

The rearrangement uses TRBV5-1 and TRBJ2-1; 11 bases fit TRBD2. This CDR3 region has 16 residues. Unmatched junction bases numbered 8, after V lost 3 bases and J lost 6 bases. From germline, CDR1 is SGHRS and CDR2 YFSETQ. For the CDR3, the DNA is TGCGCCAGCAGCTCCCACCGGGGACTAGCGGCCAATGAGCAGTTCTTC. This encodes CASSSHRGLAANEQFF.